The 24 T cell receptor beta chains below come from one sample, sequenced in a study of cytomegalovirus exposure and HLA in healthy donors. Primers: 60 Vbeta forward and 13 Jbeta reverse. TCRdb's table, derived via immunoSEQ multiplex PCR, lists solely in-frame clones and lacks some. Here the sample spans roughly 120,000 clones, more than 75% being singletons. Sequenced: PBMCs. These receptors were collected from a man aged 40-50 years in good health and CMV-seronegative.

The chain employs TRBV9 and TRBJ2-1; TRBD2 matches at 10 bases. J lost 7 bases, V lost 4 bases, and 11 bases had no gene match. CDR3 size: 16 residues. CDR1 and CDR2 (germline): SGDLS, YYNGEE. CDR3 DNA sequence: TGTGCCAGCAGCCCGTGGAGCGGGGGGGCCACAAATGAGCAGTTCTTC. Amino acid sequence: CASSPWSGGATNEQFF.

This clone is a singleton in its sample. J is TRBJ1-2 and V is TRBV4-1, with 8 bases that match TRBD1. Germline V gene sequence: CDR1 MGHRA, CDR2 YSYEKL. The V and J ends lost 2 bases and 4 bases, in that order; junction bases with no gene match: 9. The CDR3 sequence is 16 residues long. The CDR3 spells CASSQFLQGAGYGYTF. CDR3 bases: TGCGCCAGCAGCCAATTTTTGCAGGGGGCTGGCTATGGCTACACCTTC.

The chain couples TRBV7-2 to TRBJ1-2; the D is unclear. Germline V gene sequence: CDR1 SGHTA, CDR2 FQGNSA. The CDR3 consists of 14 residues. V lost 1 base and J 2 bases, leaving 8 bases between the germline ends. The CDR3 loop is CASSLVGQNYGYTF. CDR3 DNA: TGTGCCAGCAGCTTAGTTGGGCAGAACTATGGCTACACCTTC.

The chain has TRBV20-1 and TRBJ2-5; the D is unclear. The CDR3 has 11 residues. The germline CDR1 and CDR2 sequences are DFQATT and SNEGSKA (reference sequence). Trimming stripped 5 bases from V and 0 bases from J, with 4 bases between. The CDR3, as DNA: TGCAGTGCTCAGTACCAAGAGACCCAGTACTTC. Translation: CSAQYQETQYF.

V usage is TRBV2 and J usage is TRBJ2-5; D may be TRBD2 (5 bases). V was trimmed by 4 bases and J by 2 bases, leaving 14 bases between them. The CDR3 loop spans 15 amino acids. Per the germline V gene, CDR1 is SNHLY and CDR2 is FYNNEI. CDR3: CASSVSGILQETQYF. Written as DNA, the CDR3 is TGTGCCAGCAGTGTAAGCGGTATACTTCAAGAGACCCAGTACTTC.

The chain carries TRBV6-5 and TRBJ2-6; D uncertain. The CDR3 has 14 residues. V lost 6 bases and J 0 bases, leaving 6 bases between the germline ends. The germline CDR1 and CDR2 sequences are MNHEY and SVGAGI. CDR3 DNA: TGTGCCAGCAGACAGAGCTCTGGGGCCAACGTCCTGACTTTC. Translation: CASRQSSGANVLTF.

The gene calls are TRBV23-1 and TRBJ1-1; D call uncertain. TRBV23-1 is an ORF for which the function is uncertain. Between the trimmed V and J ends, which lost 3 bases and 0 bases, there was a span of 23 bases. The CDR3 is 19 amino acids. The CDR3 bases are TGCGCCAGCAGTCACAAAAGGTCGGGGAAGGACCTAATGAACACTGAAGCTTTCTTT. Protein product: CASSHKRSGKDLMNTEAFF.

The chain is built from TRBV4-3 and TRBJ2-3, with 7 positions matching TRBD2. The CDR3 runs 15 residues. The V and J ends lost 2 bases and 3 bases, in that order; junction bases with no gene match: 5. In germline, CDR1 is LGHNA, CDR2 YSLEER. The CDR3 region is CASSQSLGGTDTQYF. The CDR3 region has the DNA TGCGCCAGCAGCCAAAGTCTCGGGGGGACAGATACGCAGTATTTT.

There are a few counts of this clone. CDR3 in amino acids: CASSQVDSINQPQHF. The CDR3 nucleotides are TGCGCCAGCAGCCAAGTGGACAGCATAAACCAGCCCCAGCATTTT. The rearrangement uses TRBV4-1 and TRBJ1-5; D is perhaps TRBD1 (6 bases). Trimming left V 1 base short and J 7 bases short, with 14 bases between. Looked up from germline, CDR1 is MGHRA and CDR2 is YSYEKL. This CDR3 has 15 amino acids.

V and J are TRBV7-2 and TRBJ2-5; 9 bases are shared with TRBD2. The CDR3 has 16 residues. V shed 5 bases and J 4 bases; nucleotides not matched to a gene: 11. Germline CDR1 is SGHTA and CDR2 is FQGNSA. In DNA form, the CDR3 reads TGTGCCAGCAGCCCCAGACTAGCGGCCGCTCGAGAGACCCAGTACTTC. This codes for CASSPRLAAARETQYF.

This clone was seen more than once but under ten times. This rearrangement joins TRBV18 to TRBJ1-4; D unresolved. The CDR3 loop spans 13 amino acids. V lost 4 bases and J lost 8, with 11 bases in between. The germline V gene encodes CDR1 KGHSH and CDR2 LQKENI. The CDR3 region is CASSRSGGEKLFF. Written as DNA, the CDR3 is TGTGCCAGCTCACGCTCCGGAGGAGAAAAACTGTTTTTT. Filled out from reference TRBV18 and TRBJ1-4, the complete variable domain reads NAGVMQNPRHLVRRRGQEARLRCSPMKGHSHVYWYRQLPEEGLKFMVYLQKENIIDESGMPKERFSAEFPKEGPSILRIQQVVRGDSAAYFCASSRSGGEKLFFGSGTQLSVL.

This clone was detected a few times. The chain is built from TRBV9 and TRBJ2-1, with 11 nucleotides matching TRBD1. The V gene end was trimmed by 0 bases and the J gene end by 6 bases; junction bases not matched to a gene: 8. This CDR3 has 17 residues. CDR1 SGDLS and CDR2 YYNGEE come from the germline V gene. Here the CDR3 reads CASSVARTGGEINEQFF. CDR3 nucleotide sequence: TGTGCCAGCAGCGTAGCTAGGACAGGGGGCGAAATCAATGAGCAGTTCTTC.

The chain employs TRBV7-6 and TRBJ2-3; D is ambiguous. CDR1 is SGHVS, CDR2 FNYEAQ, per germline. V lost 2 bases and J 2 bases, leaving 14 bases between the germline ends. CDR3 size: 16 residues. The CDR3 protein is CASSLRFGTSTDTQYF. CDR3 coding DNA: TGTGCCAGCAGCTTACGATTTGGCACATCCACAGATACGCAGTATTTT.

The chain has TRBV9 and TRBJ2-7; D ambiguous. The V gene's germline CDR1 is SGDLS and CDR2 YYNGEE. The CDR3 is 14 residues long. The V and J ends lost 1 base and 5 bases respectively, with 13 bases between them. The CDR3 spells CASSVNPSRDEQYF. DNA for the CDR3: TGTGCCAGCAGCGTAAACCCCTCCCGGGACGAGCAGTACTTC.

The chain employs TRBV28 and TRBJ2-1; D is perhaps TRBD2 (5 bases). The CDR3 is 13 amino acids. Germline values: CDR1 MDHEN, CDR2 SYDVKM. The V and J ends lost 5 bases and 9 bases respectively, with 14 bases between them. In DNA, the CDR3 is TGTGCCAGCAGTCGGGGAGCAGTGCCTGAGCAGTTCTTC. Residues: CASSRGAVPEQFF.

The chain couples TRBV10-3 to TRBJ2-1, with TRBD2 identical over 10 bases. CDR1 is ENHRY, CDR2 SYGVKD, per germline. J lost 8 bases, V lost 5 bases, and 6 bases had no gene match. CDR3 length: 14 amino acids. CDR3 in DNA: TGTGCCATCAGTTCTTCTAGCGGGGGCGATGAGCAGTTCTTC. It encodes CAISSSSGGDEQFF.

This chain connects TRBV5-6 to TRBJ2-3; 11 nucleotides agree with TRBD2. The CDR3 consists of 16 residues. V was clipped by 0 bases and J by 2 bases; unmatched bases: 2. Germline CDR1 reads SGHDT; CDR2 reads YYEEEE. In DNA form, the CDR3 reads TGTGCCAGCAGCTTGGTACTAGCGGGGGTCACAGATACGCAGTATTTT. Amino acid sequence: CASSLVLAGVTDTQYF. Supplemented by reference TRBV5-6 and TRBJ2-3, the full variable domain reads DAGVTQSPTHLIKTRGQQVTLRCSPKSGHDTVSWYQQALGQGPQFIFQYYEEEERQRGNFPDRFSGHQFPNYSSELNVNALLLGDSALYLCASSLVLAGVTDTQYFGPGTRLTVL.

The chain combines TRBV18 with TRBJ2-7; the match to TRBD2 covers 11 bases. Trimming took 4 bases from V and 2 from J; bases not matched to a gene: 4. Germline CDR1 reads KGHSH; CDR2 reads LQKENI. The CDR3 spans 15 residues. This chain's CDR3 is CASSLETSGAYEQYF. The CDR3 DNA reads as TGTGCCAGCTCACTAGAGACTAGCGGGGCCTACGAGCAGTACTTC.

V and J are TRBV7-9 and TRBJ2-3, with D possibly matching TRBD1 (5 bases). Germline CDR1 and CDR2: SEHNR and FQNEAQ (reference sequence). Trimming stripped 5 bases from V and 5 bases from J, with 14 bases between. The CDR3 sequence is 14 residues long. CDR3: CASSPIGVGDTQYF. The CDR3 DNA follows: TGTGCCAGCAGCCCCATAGGGGTAGGAGATACGCAGTATTTT.

The rearrangement uses TRBV9 and TRBJ1-2; 9 nucleotides agree with TRBD1. The CDR3 sequence is 16 residues long. After removal of 4 bases from V and 7 bases from J, the junction contained 14 bases not matched to a gene. Per germline, CDR1 SGDLS and CDR2 YYNGEE. The CDR3 region is CASSFSTGGAFSGYTF. The CDR3 nucleotides are TGTGCCAGCAGCTTCTCAACAGGGGGCGCGTTTAGTGGCTACACCTTC.

The chain joins TRBV5-1 to TRBJ1-1, with no clear D. The CDR3 is 14 amino acids. CDR1 and CDR2 from the germline V gene are SGHRS and YFSETQ. Trimming pared 4 bases from V and 2 bases from J, leaving 12 bases between. The CDR3 DNA follows: TGCGCCAGCAGCATCTACCCCGTAAACACTGAAGCTTTCTTT. As protein: CASSIYPVNTEAFF.

This clone occurred once. The gene calls are TRBV30 and TRBJ1-5; a possible D gene is TRBD1 (6 bases). Germline CDR1 is GTSNPN and CDR2 is SVGIG (reference sequence). The ends were cut back, 4 bases at V and 4 bases at J, with 14 bases in the middle. The CDR3 totals 14 residues. CDR3 amino acids: CAWTQLGANQPQHF. The CDR3 DNA reads TGTGCCTGGACCCAATTGGGGGCAAATCAGCCCCAGCATTTT.

This clone was detected a few times. The CDR3 reads CASSLAGGSANEKLFF. The CDR3 region has the DNA TGCGCCAGCAGCTTGGCAGGGGGCAGTGCTAATGAAAAACTGTTTTTT. V usage is TRBV5-1 and J usage is TRBJ1-4, with 8 bases aligning to TRBD1. CDR1 and CDR2 (germline): SGHRS, YFSETQ. After removal of 0 bases from V and 3 bases from J, the junction contained 4 bases not matched to a gene. CDR3 length: 16 amino acids.

The chain combines TRBV7-9 with TRBJ1-6, with a tentative D call TRBD1 (6 bases). CDR1 and CDR2 (germline): SEHNR, FQNEAQ (reference sequence). V was trimmed by 5 bases and J by 7 bases, leaving 18 bases between them. CDR3 length: 16 residues. CDR3 in amino acids: CASSPRSRGGNSPLHF. DNA of the CDR3: TGTGCCAGCAGCCCCCGGTCCAGGGGAGGGAATTCACCCCTCCACTTT.